This T cell receptor beta chain was recorded in a study of human T cells and chemical hapten exposure (dated by TCRdb to about 2021). At the level of the whole study: For sensitization, 2% DPC in acetone was applied to a 2 cm by 2 cm area of upper inner arm skin. Blood samples were taken from patients before sensitization (week 0) and at 2, 6 and about 24 weeks after DPC sensitization. Blood for TCR sequencing was provided by twenty-nine alopecia patients at one to four time points (pre-sensitization, 2, 6 and 24 weeks). Libraries were combined into a pool for sequencing, and differences in TCR yield between samples came mainly from small differences in library volumes within the pool. Patch testing was done on the upper back using Finn chambers containing 0.01% DPC, and results were scored after 6 days according to International Contact Dermatitis Research Group standards. Throughout the approximately 23-week study period, patients were also given weekly therapeutic DPC doses on the scalp. Alopecia areata with under or over 50% scalp involvement, alopecia totalis and alopecia universalis were represented in the patient cohort, which was mostly female. The study tracked peripheral blood TCR repertoire changes in vivo during primary and secondary sensitization to the hapten diphenylcyclopropenone (DPC) in alopecia patients. The paper's findings and limits, for the study overall: DPC sensitization did not change the number of TCRs with a frequency above 1 in 1000, and there was no evidence of changes in global repertoire structure. Significantly more large CDR3 similarity clusters were formed by expanded TCRs than by pre-sensitization or healthy control sets, consistent with antigen-driven responses. After repeated subsampling, changes were observed in the strength of the expansion versus patch-test correlation and in the threshold at which the correlation became significant. A positive correlation was found between the number of PT1 expanded TCRs and patch test score, with significance reached at thresholds 8, 16 and 32 but not 4. Because all patients had alopecia, a presumed autoimmune disease, the immune response of the patients might differ from that of healthy individuals.

Library creation used RACE. For sequencing, a NextSeq 500 was employed. Library preparation attached unique molecular identifiers to individual cDNA molecules for quantitative, reproducible TCR counting. For every blood RNA sample, sequencing covered both the TCR alpha and TCR beta chains. For the original study's pipeline: Samples had a median of about 96,000 TCRs, with a range from roughly 23,224 to 750,000. V, J and CDR3 annotation of the TCR reads was carried out using the Decombinator software suite. For the PS versus PT1 abundance plots, all samples were subsampled to the same number of TCRs (28,000). Expanded TCRs were defined as absent before sensitization and observed at least eight times at the 2-week time point. The public reads were reprocessed in TCRdb via fastp at Q25 and MiXCR, keeping in-frame beta chains. Rows merge per CDR3 protein into single entries with the most common DNA and genes. The authors' filters were not applied to this entry. For this sample the table gives 150,000 to 200,000 distinct CDR3 sequences, of which 30% were detected only once. The ten most abundant clones make up roughly 3% of the sample.

In the paper's terms, the time point label means: pre-sensitization, week 0. In light of the paper, this sample's treatment or condition label describes: therapeutic diphenylcyclopropenone sensitization with weekly scalp DPC. At every patch-test visit, the blood draw took place before the patch test was put on. To be eligible, patients had to be aged 18 to 70, diagnosed with alopecia and judged suitable for DPC therapy, while pregnant patients were excluded. Total RNA was extracted from unfractionated whole blood that had been collected in Tempus Blood RNA tubes. Trimming costs V 0 bases and J 0 bases, and their ends lie 12 bases apart. The CDR3 holds 17 amino acids from the cysteine to the phenylalanine. The read is trimmed to its CDR3 DNA, 51 bases read in frame from base 1. CDR1 and CDR2, looked up from the germline V gene (reference sequence), are LGHDT and YNNKEL. This clonotype showed up just a few times. Its antigen target is currently unknown. No per-base quality is available; no much larger clone lies one base away.

This chain joins TRBV3-1 to TRBJ2-1, with an unclear D gene assignment. The sequencing here drew on whole blood, taken in connection with sensitization to the hapten diphenylcyclopropenone (DPC). The TCR was taken from a woman younger than 45 with alopecia areata. Some clones in this sample may be carry-over from other donors' samples. The CDR3 in this case is CASSQEVSASSYNEQFF. The DNA sequence is given as TGTGCCAGCAGCCAAGAAGTCAGCGCGAGCTCCTACAATGAGCAGTTCTTC.